Presented here are 24 T cell receptor beta chains from one specimen sequenced in a study of human T cells and chemical hapten exposure. The time point here: patch test 1, 2 weeks after DPC sensitization. Treatment defined: therapeutic diphenylcyclopropenone sensitization with weekly scalp DPC. TCRdb passed the RACE reads through MiXCR, listing each CDR3 protein once. Among roughly 45,000 distinct CDR3 sequences listed, about a tenth were seen once. This specimen consisted of whole blood, obtained in connection with sensitization to the hapten diphenylcyclopropenone (DPC). These receptors were taken from a woman aged 50 to 60 with alopecia areata. Some clones in this sample may be carry-over from other donors' samples.

This clonotype was observed a handful of times. This sequence joins TRBV18 and TRBJ2-5, with 7 bases aligning to TRBD1. Germline V gene sequence: CDR1 KGHSH, CDR2 LQKENI. This CDR3 contains 19 residues. The junction had 16 bases not matched to a gene; V was cut back by 1 base and J by 2 bases. In nucleotides, the CDR3 is TGTGCCAGCTCACCACGTATTTACCCCGGGACAGCCTCTCAAGAGACCCAGTACTTC. Amino acid sequence: CASSPRIYPGTASQETQYF.

By share, this clonotype ranks as medium-sized. CDR3 coding DNA: TGCAGCACCCGGGAGGGGTACAATGAGCAGTTCTTC. Amino acid sequence: CSTREGYNEQFF. The genes are TRBV29-1 and TRBJ2-1, with 8 bases identical to TRBD2. Germline assignment: CDR1 SQVTM and CDR2 ANQGSEA. Trimming cost V 8 bases and J 4 bases; bases outside gene matches: 4. This CDR3 has 12 amino acids.

Remarks on this clonotype: This sequence may be a read error, since a much larger clone differs from it by one base. The chain carries TRBV7-9 and TRBJ1-2; 9 bases are shared with TRBD1. V lost 7 bases and J lost 3; bases outside the gene matches: 6. The CDR3 extends over 14 amino acids. CDR1 and CDR2 from the germline V gene are SEHNR and FQNEAQ (reference sequence). The CDR3 DNA follows: TGTGCCAGCACCTACACAGGGGGCGACTATGGCTACACCTTC. Translated: CASTYTGGDYGYTF.

This clonotype was seen ten or more times. The chain links TRBV28 to TRBJ2-7, with unresolved D. V shed 4 bases and J shed 0 bases, with 4 bases lying between them. The CDR3 runs 12 residues. Germline V gene sequence: CDR1 MDHEN, CDR2 SYDVKM. DNA of the CDR3: TGTGCCAGCAGTTCCAGCTCCTACGAGCAGTACTTC. Its protein product is CASSSSSYEQYF.

This clonotype was seen many times. This chain uses TRBV7-6 with TRBJ2-5; D might be TRBD1 or TRBD2, each matching 6 bases. This CDR3 is 13 amino acids long. Germline CDR1 and CDR2: SGHVS and FNYEAQ. V was pared by 7 bases and J by 1 base, with 10 bases between. The CDR3: CASKGGLQETQYF. The CDR3 region has the DNA TGTGCCAGCAAGGGGGGCCTCCAAGAGACCCAGTACTTC.

There are many counts of this clonotype. The V and J genes are TRBV12-3 or TRBV12-4 and TRBJ2-3; the match to TRBD1 covers 7 bases. CDR3 length: 17 residues. The V gene end was trimmed by 5 bases and the J gene end by 2 bases; junction bases not matched to a gene: 13. The CDR3 region is CASSLGADRAYTDTQYF. In DNA, the CDR3 is TGTGCCAGCAGTCTCGGGGCAGACAGGGCCTACACAGATACGCAGTATTTT.

This clonotype was observed at least ten times. The chain joins TRBV6-5 to TRBJ1-5, with D possibly matching TRBD1 (5 bases). The CDR3 extends over 15 amino acids. Between the trimmed V and J ends, which lost 6 bases and 3 bases, there was a span of 15 bases. Germline assignment: CDR1 MNHEY and CDR2 SVGAGI. CDR3 in amino acids: CASRPTGSPNQPQHF. The CDR3 region has the DNA TGTGCCAGCAGACCCACAGGTTCCCCCAATCAGCCCCAGCATTTT.

This clonotype has at least ten counts. The chain joins TRBV20-1 to TRBJ2-3; no clear D. Trimming shortened V by 3 bases and J by 3 bases, and 4 bases separated the two germline ends. The CDR3 covers 11 residues. Germline V gene data show CDR1 as DFQATT and CDR2 as SNEGSKA (reference sequence). CDR3 in DNA: TGCAGTGCTAGCCCTACAGATACGCAGTATTTT. Amino acid sequence: CSASPTDTQYF.

This clonotype showed up just a few times. The rearrangement uses TRBV4-3 and TRBJ2-1, with 8 bases that match TRBD1. The CDR3 consists of 17 residues. Germline V gene lookup returns CDR1 LGHNA and CDR2 YSLEER. V trimming: 0 bases; J trimming: 4 bases; junction bases outside the gene matches: 8. Here the CDR3 DNA reads TGCGCCAGCAGCCAAGATCCCGACAGGGGAGGTTACAATGAGCAGTTCTTC. Encoded protein: CASSQDPDRGGYNEQFF.

This chain uses TRBV29-1 with TRBJ1-1; tentative D call: TRBD1 (6 bases). V lost 6 bases and J lost 0, with 8 bases in between. The CDR3 length is 12 residues. Germline V gene lookup returns CDR1 SQVTM and CDR2 ANQGSEA. For the CDR3, the DNA is TGCAGCGTCAACAGGGTGAACACTGAAGCTTTCTTT. Protein sequence: CSVNRVNTEAFF.

The V gene is TRBV11-2, the J gene TRBJ1-5; D remains unclear. Germline CDR1 and CDR2: SGHAT and FQNNGV. The CDR3 loop spans 16 amino acids. The V end was cut by 5 bases, the J end by 0 bases, with 14 bases between. The CDR3 is CASSPRSGVSNQPQHF. CDR3 bases: TGTGCCAGCAGCCCCCGCTCTGGGGTTAGCAATCAGCCCCAGCATTTT.

This clonotype was detected many times. This CDR3 reads CASGGQLNTIYF. CDR3 DNA: TGTGCTAGTGGGGGACAGTTGAACACCATATATTTT. The chain links TRBV12-5 to TRBJ1-3; TRBD1 matches at 7 bases. The CDR3 is made up of 12 amino acids. From germline, CDR1 is LGHNT and CDR2 FRNRAP. With V trimmed by 6 bases and J by 7 bases, 3 bases remained unmatched.

There are many counts of this clonotype. The CDR3: CASSPTSGENTGELFF. The CDR3 DNA reads as TGTGCCAGCAGCCCCACTAGCGGGGAGAACACCGGGGAGCTGTTTTTT. V usage is TRBV7-7 and J usage is TRBJ2-2, with TRBD2 matching 10 bases. The CDR3 runs 16 residues. Germline trimming cut 5 bases from V and 1 base from J; bases unmatched to any gene: 4. The V gene's germline CDR1 is SSHAT and CDR2 FNYEAQ (reference sequence).

The chain employs TRBV5-6 and TRBJ1-1; D ambiguous. The CDR3 has 16 amino acids. Between the trimmed V and J ends, which lost 2 bases and 0 bases, there was a span of 14 bases. Germline V CDR1 and CDR2: SGHDT, YYEEEE. CDR3 residues: CASSFTAAYMNTEAFF. Here the CDR3 DNA reads TGTGCCAGCAGCTTCACGGCAGCATACATGAACACTGAAGCTTTCTTT. The variable domain in full, with the rest retrieved from reference TRBV5-6 and TRBJ1-1, is DAGVTQSPTHLIKTRGQQVTLRCSPKSGHDTVSWYQQALGQGPQFIFQYYEEEERQRGNFPDRFSGHQFPNYSSELNVNALLLGDSALYLCASSFTAAYMNTEAFFGQGTRLTVV.

The V gene is TRBV10-3, the J gene TRBJ2-2; 15 positions agree with TRBD2. CDR3 length equals 16 residues. The germline gives CDR1 ENHRY, CDR2 SYGVKD. The V gene end was trimmed by 6 bases and the J gene end by 4 bases; junction bases not matched to a gene: 3. CDR3 sequence (DNA): TGTGCCATCAGAGGGACTAGCGGGAGGTCCACCGGGGAGCTGTTTTTT. It yields the protein CAIRGTSGRSTGELFF.

This clonotype occurred many times. V usage is TRBV30 and J usage is TRBJ2-1; D is undetermined. CDR1 is GTSNPN and CDR2 is SVGIG in the germline V gene (reference sequence). V shed 2 bases and J shed 6 bases, with 11 bases lying between them. The CDR3 length is 13 residues. CDR3 nucleotide sequence: TGTGCCTGGAGTACCGACTCGGGCAATGAGCAGTTCTTC. Protein sequence: CAWSTDSGNEQFF.

This clonotype was recorded many times. J is TRBJ2-5 and V is TRBV6-2 or TRBV6-3; 7 bases line up with TRBD1. V dropped 0 bases and J dropped 0; count of bases not matched to a gene: 7. The CDR3 consists of 17 residues. The germline V gene encodes CDR1 MNHEY and CDR2 SVGEGT. CDR3 DNA sequence: TGTGCCAGCAGTTACTCGAGAGGACAGGAGCACCAAGAGACCCAGTACTTC. Translating gives CASSYSRGQEHQETQYF.

This clonotype was seen repeatedly, ten times or more. CDR3: CASSLLGGRTDTQYF. As DNA, the CDR3 is TGCGCCAGCAGCCTCCTCGGCGGGCGCACAGATACGCAGTATTTT. The chain combines TRBV5-1 with TRBJ2-3; TRBD2 might be the D (5 bases). The CDR3 totals 15 residues. V was shortened by 4 bases and J by 1 base, with 13 bases between the two germline ends. Germline V gene data show CDR1 as SGHRS and CDR2 as YFSETQ.

This clonotype was detected many times. This chain connects TRBV12-3 or TRBV12-4 to TRBJ2-5, with TRBD2 matching over 8 bases. The CDR3 length is 18 residues. The V gene end was trimmed by 3 bases and the J gene end by 0 bases; junction bases not matched to a gene: 12. CDR3 sequence (DNA): TGTGCCAGCAGTTTCGCAGGGCGCGGGAGGTCGTACCAAGAGACCCAGTACTTC. It yields the protein CASSFAGRGRSYQETQYF.

This clonotype has more than one count but fewer than ten. The CDR3 DNA follows: TGTGCCAGCAGCACGGTTGGAGGCAGGGCTAATGAAAAACTGTTTTTT. This sequence encodes CASSTVGGRANEKLFF. The rearrangement links TRBV5-5 to TRBJ1-4; perhaps TRBD1 as D (5 bases). The ends were cut back, 4 bases at V and 3 bases at J, with 16 bases in the middle. In germline, CDR1 is SGHKS, CDR2 YYEKEE (reference sequence). The CDR3 covers 16 residues.

This clonotype came up many times. The chain joins TRBV25-1 to TRBJ2-3, with D possibly TRBD2 on 5 matching bases. The CDR3 has 14 residues. The V gene's germline CDR1 is MGHDK and CDR2 SYGVNS. Trimming removed 3 bases from V and 0 bases from J, with 7 bases in between. In DNA, the CDR3 is TGTGCCAGCAGTGACAGGACTAGCACAGATACGCAGTATTTT. Protein sequence: CASSDRTSTDTQYF. Looking up the rest from reference TRBV25-1 and TRBJ2-3 gives the full variable domain: EADIYQTPRYLVIGTGKKITLECSQTMGHDKMYWYQQDPGMELHLIHYSYGVNSTEKGDLSSESTVSRIRTEHFPLTLESARPSHTSQYLCASSDRTSTDTQYFGPGTRLTVL.

Only a few counts were recorded for this clonotype. The genes are TRBV12-3 or TRBV12-4 and TRBJ1-1, with 8 nucleotides matching TRBD1. The CDR3 loop spans 14 amino acids. The V segment lost 7 bases and the J segment 4 bases; nucleotides outside the gene matches: 8. Here the CDR3 DNA reads TGTGCCAGCAATCCTTCACAGGGGGGCACTGAAGCTTTCTTT. It codes for CASNPSQGGTEAFF.

This clonotype was detected many times. The chain employs TRBV7-2 and TRBJ2-5; 7 bases are a match to TRBD1. Unmatched junction bases numbered 7, after V lost 5 bases and J lost 4 bases. Germline V gene lookup returns CDR1 SGHTA and CDR2 FQGNSA. The CDR3 spans 14 residues. DNA for the CDR3: TGTGCCAGCAGCACTAACAGGGGTCGAGAGACCCAGTACTTC. Amino acid sequence: CASSTNRGRETQYF.

This clonotype came up many times. The chain joins TRBV19 to TRBJ1-2; TRBD1 might be the D (6 bases). Germline V gene lookup returns CDR1 LNHDA and CDR2 SQIVND (reference sequence). Trimming stripped 3 bases from V and 6 bases from J, with 17 bases between. This CDR3 comprises 15 residues. The CDR3 nucleotides are TGTGCCAGTAGTATTAAGGGGGATCGGAGTGATGGCTACACCTTC. Translated, it gives CASSIKGDRSDGYTF.